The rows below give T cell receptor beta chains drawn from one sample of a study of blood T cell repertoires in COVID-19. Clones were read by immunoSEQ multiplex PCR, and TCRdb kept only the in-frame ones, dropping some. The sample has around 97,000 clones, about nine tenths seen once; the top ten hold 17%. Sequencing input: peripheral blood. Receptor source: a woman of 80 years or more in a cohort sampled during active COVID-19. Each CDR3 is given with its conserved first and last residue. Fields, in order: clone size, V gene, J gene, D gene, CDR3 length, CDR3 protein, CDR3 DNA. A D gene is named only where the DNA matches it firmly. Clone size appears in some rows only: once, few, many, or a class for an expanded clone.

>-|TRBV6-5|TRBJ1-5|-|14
CASSPARGGQPQHF
TGTGCCAGCAGTCCCGCCAGGGGCGGGCAGCCCCAGCATTTT
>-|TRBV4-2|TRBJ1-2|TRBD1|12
CASSTDRGGYTF
TGTGCCAGCAGCACGGACAGGGGCGGCTACACCTTC
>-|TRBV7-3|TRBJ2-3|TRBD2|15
CASSSPTTSRDTQYF
TGTGCCAGCAGTTCCCCAACGACTAGCAGGGATACGCAGTATTTT
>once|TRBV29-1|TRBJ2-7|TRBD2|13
CSVSLLAGGEQYF
TGCAGCGTTAGTCTACTAGCGGGAGGCGAGCAGTACTTC
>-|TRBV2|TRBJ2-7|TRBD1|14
CASSLPGQGPEQYF
TGTGCCAGCAGTCTCCCGGGACAGGGGCCCGAGCAGTACTTC
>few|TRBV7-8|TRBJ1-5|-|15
CASSSQGVSNQPQHF
TGTGCCAGCAGCTCTCAGGGTGTTAGCAATCAGCCCCAGCATTTT
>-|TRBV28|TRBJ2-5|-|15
CASSFIAGKKETQYF
TGTGCCAGCAGTTTCATCGCAGGGAAAAAAGAGACCCAGTACTTC
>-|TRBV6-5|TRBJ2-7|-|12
CASSSGEYEQYF
TGTGCCAGCAGTTCCGGGGAGTACGAGCAGTACTTC
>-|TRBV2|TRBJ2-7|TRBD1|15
CASRASGTGRYEQYF
TGTGCCAGCAGGGCCAGCGGGACAGGGCGTTACGAGCAGTACTTC
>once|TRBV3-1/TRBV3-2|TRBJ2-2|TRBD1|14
CATQTGGVSGELFF
TGTGCCACTCAGACAGGGGGCGTCTCCGGGGAGCTGTTTTTT
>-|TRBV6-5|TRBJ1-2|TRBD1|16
CASSYTQGALYYGYTF
TGTGCCAGCAGTTACACCCAGGGGGCTCTTTACTATGGCTACACCTTC
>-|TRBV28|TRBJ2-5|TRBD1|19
CASRPTGTGGLAVQETQYF
TGTGCCAGCAGGCCCACCGGGACAGGGGGCCTGGCAGTACAAGAGACCCAGTACTTC
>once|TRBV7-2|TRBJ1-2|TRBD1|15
CASSLEDRTPLGYTF
TGTGCCAGCAGCTTAGAGGACAGGACCCCTCTAGGCTACACCTTC
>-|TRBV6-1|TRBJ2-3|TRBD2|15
CASSDLAGSRDTQYF
TGTGCCAGCAGTGATCTAGCGGGGAGTCGGGATACGCAGTATTTT
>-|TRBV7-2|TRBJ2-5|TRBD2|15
CASSSGRGGAETQYF
TGTGCCAGCAGTTCTGGACGGGGGGGGGCGGAGACCCAGTACTTC
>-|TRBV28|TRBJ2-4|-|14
CASRTGTSKNIQYF
TGTGCCAGCAGAACAGGGACGTCCAAAAACATTCAGTACTTC
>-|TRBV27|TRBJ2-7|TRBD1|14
CASSLNRGPYEQYF
TGTGCCAGCAGTTTAAACAGGGGGCCGTACGAGCAGTACTTC
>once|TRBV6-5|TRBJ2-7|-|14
CASSYGSRTYEQYF
TGTGCCAGCAGTTACGGGTCCAGGACCTACGAGCAGTACTTC
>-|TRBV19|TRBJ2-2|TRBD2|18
CASRQPGLAGGTAGELFF
TGTGCCAGTAGACAGCCGGGACTAGCGGGAGGTACCGCCGGGGAGCTGTTTTTT
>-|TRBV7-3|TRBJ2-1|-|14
CASSPIGLLNEQFF
TGTGCCAGCAGCCCTATAGGACTTCTCAATGAGCAGTTCTTC
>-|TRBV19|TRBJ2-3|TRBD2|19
CASSIGLKASGGGTDTQYF
TGTGCCAGTAGTATAGGGTTAAAGGCTAGCGGAGGGGGCACAGATACGCAGTATTTT
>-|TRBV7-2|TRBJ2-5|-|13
CASSSSYQETQYF
TGTGCCAGCAGCAGCTCCTACCAAGAGACCCAGTACTTC
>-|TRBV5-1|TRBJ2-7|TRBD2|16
CASSLEIRAGGYEQYF
TGCGCCAGCAGCTTGGAAATACGAGCGGGAGGGTACGAGCAGTACTTC
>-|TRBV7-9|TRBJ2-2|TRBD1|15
CASRDRGANTGELFF
TGTGCCAGCAGAGACAGGGGCGCGAACACCGGGGAGCTGTTTTTT
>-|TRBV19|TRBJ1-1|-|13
CASSPRGNTEAFF
TGTGCCAGTTCTCCCAGAGGGAACACTGAAGCTTTCTTT
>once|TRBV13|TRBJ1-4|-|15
CASSPTGWANEKLFF
TGTGCCAGCAGCCCCACAGGGTGGGCTAATGAAAAACTGTTTTTT
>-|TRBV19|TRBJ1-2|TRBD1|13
CASTRDRVFGYTF
TGTGCCAGTACCAGGGACAGGGTTTTTGGCTACACCTTC
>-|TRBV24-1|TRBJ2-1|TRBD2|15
CATSDSGASGNEQFF
TGTGCCACCAGTGATTCCGGGGCTAGCGGCAATGAGCAGTTCTTC
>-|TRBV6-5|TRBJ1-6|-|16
CASSYSRDPGNSPLHF
TGTGCCAGCAGTTACTCGAGAGATCCTGGTAATTCACCCCTCCACTTT
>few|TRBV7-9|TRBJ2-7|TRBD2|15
CASSPRTSGVYEQYF
TGTGCCAGCAGCCCTAGGACTAGCGGGGTCTACGAGCAGTACTTC
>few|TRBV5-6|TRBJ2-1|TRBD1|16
CASSLGGRQGGNEQFF
TGTGCCAGCAGCTTGGGAGGGCGACAGGGTGGCAATGAGCAGTTCTTC
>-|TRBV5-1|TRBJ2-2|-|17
CASSLQTGGLEVGELFF
TGCGCCAGCTCACTTCAGACCGGGGGGCTGGAAGTTGGGGAGCTGTTTTTT
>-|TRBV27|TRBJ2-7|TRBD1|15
CASSLGQGGSYEQYF
TGTGCCAGCAGTTTAGGACAGGGGGGGTCCTACGAGCAGTACTTC
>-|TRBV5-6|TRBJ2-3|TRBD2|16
CASSRLAEFSTDTQYF
TGTGCCAGCAGCCGACTAGCGGAATTTAGCACAGATACGCAGTATTTT
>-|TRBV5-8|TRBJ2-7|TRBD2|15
CASSPQLAVAYEQYF
TGTGCCAGCAGCCCACAACTAGCGGTCGCCTACGAGCAGTACTTC
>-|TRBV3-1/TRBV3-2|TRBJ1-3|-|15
CASSQRGGGGNTIYF
TGTGCCAGCAGCCAAAGGGGAGGAGGTGGAAACACCATATATTTT
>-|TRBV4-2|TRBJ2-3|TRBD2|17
CASSINLAGDSTDTQYF
TGTGCCAGCAGCATCAATCTAGCGGGGGACAGCACAGATACGCAGTATTTT
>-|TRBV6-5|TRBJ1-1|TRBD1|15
CASRRGGLENTEAFF
TGTGCCAGCAGAAGAGGGGGCTTGGAGAACACTGAAGCTTTCTTT
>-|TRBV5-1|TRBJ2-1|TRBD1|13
CASNSGQGNEQFF
TGCGCCAGCAATTCGGGACAGGGGAATGAGCAGTTCTTC
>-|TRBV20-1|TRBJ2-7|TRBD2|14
CSASLAGGLPEQYF
TGCAGTGCTAGTCTAGCGGGAGGATTGCCCGAGCAGTACTTC
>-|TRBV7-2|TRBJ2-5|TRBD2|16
CASSLGSLAGVETQYF
TGTGCCAGCAGCTTAGGGTCGCTAGCGGGAGTGGAGACCCAGTACTTC
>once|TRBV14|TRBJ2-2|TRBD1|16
CASSQSRDRGPGELFF
TGTGCCAGCAGCCAATCCCGGGACAGGGGGCCCGGGGAGCTGTTTTTT
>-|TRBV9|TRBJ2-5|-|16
CASSVGAQGRGETQYF
TGTGCCAGCAGCGTAGGAGCTCAGGGGAGGGGAGAGACCCAGTACTTC
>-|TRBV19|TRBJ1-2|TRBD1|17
CASSIVGTGFANYGYTF
TGTGCCAGTAGTATAGTGGGGACAGGTTTTGCTAACTATGGCTACACCTTC
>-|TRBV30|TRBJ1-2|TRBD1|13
CAWRRQGAYGYTF
TGTGCCTGGCGGAGACAGGGTGCCTATGGCTACACCTTC
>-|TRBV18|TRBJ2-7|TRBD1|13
CASSPLRDREQYF
TGTGCCAGCTCACCGCTCCGGGACAGGGAGCAGTACTTC